The sequence of this T cell receptor beta chain was determined in a study of response to subunit inactivated influenza vaccine. The V segment lost 1 base and the J segment 0 bases; nucleotides outside the gene matches: 10. The V gene's germline CDR1 is LGHDT and CDR2 YNNKEL (reference sequence). The CDR3 extends over 19 amino acids. TCRdb processed the RT-PCR reads anew with MiXCR; each CDR3 protein has one entry. This sample has more than 550,000 distinct CDR3 sequences; over 9% occur once, and the top ten carry around 10%. This clonotype was seen only a few times. These records were also assigned to another study, of T cells expressing NK-cell markers. That report notes: TCR beta libraries carry UMIs added by 5'RACE template switching. Unclear, still, was the HCMV specificity of the expanded NKG2C+ T cell clones.

The material was PBMCs from blood, obtained on the day of vaccination. V gene TRBV3-1 combines with J gene TRBJ2-1, with 9 nucleotides matching TRBD1. This TCR was recovered from a man aged 50 to 60 who received an inactivated influenza vaccine. CDR3 amino acids: CASSQGPGQGRGSYNEQFF. The CDR3, as DNA: TGTGCCAGCAGCCAAGGTCCGGGACAGGGAAGGGGCTCCTACAATGAGCAGTTCTTC.